These 24 T cell receptor beta chains originate from one sample sequenced in a study of shared clonotypes between healthy human individuals. Clones were read by immunoSEQ multiplex PCR, and TCRdb kept only the in-frame ones, dropping some. The sample includes approximately 1,000,000 clones, approximately 77% of them seen just once. Material for sequencing was memory CD4+ T cells from PBMCs. Described subset: CD45RA-negative fraction. The receptor source for this set is a man aged 18 to 29 in good health. Some clones in this sample may be carry-over from other donors' samples.

A note on this clone: The junction departs from germline at one end; a sequencing error may be responsible. The rearrangement links TRBV6-1 to TRBJ2-7, with D perhaps assigned TRBD1 or TRBD2 (5 bases each). Germline CDR1 and CDR2: MNHNS and SASEGT. The CDR3 has 15 residues. CDR3 nucleotides: TGTGTCAGCACCTCCCGGGCAGGGAGAATCTCCGAGCAGTACTTC. Translating it yields CVSTSRAGRISEQYF.

With respect to this clone: This sample includes further DNA sequences coding for the same CDR3. This chain joins TRBV5-1 and TRBJ1-5; D gene uncertain. The V gene's germline CDR1 is SGHRS and CDR2 YFSETQ. The V end lost 0 bases, the J end lost 0 bases, and 7 bases lay between the germline ends. This CDR3 spans 15 amino acids. CDR3 bases: TGCGCCAGCAGCTTGGAAGGGATTAGCAATCAGCCCCAGCATTTT. It specifies CASSLEGISNQPQHF. Complete variable domain (other parts from reference TRBV5-1 and TRBJ1-5): KAGVTQTPRYLIKTRGQQVTLSCSPISGHRSVSWYQQTPGQGLQFLFEYFSETQRNKGNFPGRFSGRQFSNSRSEMNVSTLELGDSALYLCASSLEGISNQPQHFGDGTRLSIL.

A single count supports this clone. This rearrangement joins TRBV4-1 to TRBJ2-5, with D possibly being TRBD2 (6 bases). V lost 4 bases to trimming and J lost 5 bases, with 11 bases between them. Per the germline V gene, CDR1 is MGHRA and CDR2 is YSYEKL. The CDR3 is 13 residues long. The CDR3 DNA reads TGCGCCAGCAGCCTCGGAGGGGTCGAGACCCAGTACTTC. It is translated as CASSLGGVETQYF.

The rearrangement joins TRBV27 to TRBJ2-7; 8 positions match TRBD2. The germline gives CDR1 MNHEY, CDR2 SMNVEV (reference sequence). The V and J ends lost 9 bases and 0 bases, in that order; junction bases with no gene match: 7. This CDR3 has 14 residues. The CDR3 here is CARAGGRFSYEQYF. CDR3 nucleotide sequence: TGTGCCAGGGCGGGCGGGAGGTTCTCCTACGAGCAGTACTTC.

The V gene is TRBV4-1, the J gene TRBJ2-2; the D gene is possibly TRBD1 (5 bases). V was trimmed by 1 base and J by 4 bases, leaving 10 bases between them. Germline CDR1 MGHRA, CDR2 YSYEKL. This CDR3 region has 15 residues. The CDR3 DNA sequence: TGCGCCAGCAGCCAAGTAGACAGAATCACCGGGGAGCTGTTTTTT. Protein: CASSQVDRITGELFF.

The V and J genes are TRBV27 and TRBJ1-2; 8 bases are a match to TRBD1. The CDR3 totals 13 residues. CDR1 and CDR2 (germline): MNHEY, SMNVEV (reference sequence). The CDR3 sequence is CVSSSQGGYGYTF. For the CDR3, the DNA is TGTGTCTCGTCGTCACAGGGGGGGTATGGCTACACCTTC.

The chain employs TRBV10-3 and TRBJ1-1; maybe TRBD1 (6 bases). The V gene lost 4 bases and the J gene lost 11 bases, with 17 bases spanning the gap. The CDR3 contains 13 residues. Germline loops: CDR1 ENHRY, CDR2 SYGVKD. As DNA, the CDR3 is TGTGCCATCAGTGCCGGGGGCCAGGGTCGGGCTTTCTTT. This gives the protein CAISAGGQGRAFF.

The chain couples TRBV7-3 to TRBJ2-5; D is perhaps TRBD1 (6 bases). Germline V gives CDR1 SGHTA, CDR2 FQGTGA. The V and J ends lost 8 bases and 10 bases respectively, with 35 bases between them. The CDR3 sequence is 18 residues long. The CDR3 region is CASQYDTGRWGRTVDQYF. CDR3 sequence (DNA): TGTGCCAGCCAATATGATACGGGCCGGTGGGGACGGACAGTCGACCAGTACTTC.

The V gene is TRBV11-2, the J gene TRBJ2-1, with 14 bases that match TRBD2. Germline loops: CDR1 SGHAT, CDR2 FQNNGV. V was clipped by 0 bases and J by 9 bases; unmatched bases: 13. The CDR3 has 19 residues. As DNA, the CDR3 is TGTGCCAGCAGCTTAGATCTTTTTCCGACTAGCGGGAGGGTGGGTGAGCAGTTCTTC. Translation gives CASSLDLFPTSGRVGEQFF. Full variable domain (remainder filled in from reference TRBV11-2 and TRBJ2-1): EAGVAQSPRYKIIEKRQSVAFWCNPISGHATLYWYQQILGQGPKLLIQFQNNGVVDDSQLPKDRFSAERLKGVDSTLKIQPAKLEDSAVYLCASSLDLFPTSGRVGEQFFGPGTRLTVL.

The V and J genes are TRBV11-2 and TRBJ1-2; 9 bases map to TRBD1. CDR3 size: 19 residues. CDR1 SGHAT and CDR2 FQNNGV come from the germline V gene. With 3 bases clipped from V and 4 bases from J, the junction kept 18 bases outside the gene matches. This CDR3 is CASSFPGQGQLGGAYGYTF. In DNA form, the CDR3 reads TGTGCCAGCAGCTTTCCGGGACAGGGACAATTAGGAGGGGCCTATGGCTACACCTTC. The full variable domain, its missing parts supplied by reference TRBV11-2 and TRBJ1-2, is EAGVAQSPRYKIIEKRQSVAFWCNPISGHATLYWYQQILGQGPKLLIQFQNNGVVDDSQLPKDRFSAERLKGVDSTLKIQPAKLEDSAVYLCASSFPGQGQLGGAYGYTFGSGTRLTVV.

Concerning this clone: Just one base apart from a much larger clone, this may be a read error. V usage is TRBV6-5 and J usage is TRBJ2-1; 9 nucleotides line up with TRBD1. Germline lookup yields CDR1 MNHEY and CDR2 SVGAGI. The CDR3 contains 15 residues. The CDR3 DNA sequence: TGTGCCAGCAGGCTACAGGGGGCATCCTGCAATGAGCAGTTCTTC. The encoded protein is CASRLQGASCNEQFF.

J is TRBJ1-1 and V is TRBV7-8, with D possibly being TRBD1 (5 bases). Germline CDR1 SGHVS, CDR2 FQNEAQ. V was pared by 4 bases and J by 2 bases, with 11 bases between. The CDR3 loop spans 14 amino acids. CDR3 DNA sequence: TGTGCCAGCAGCTACTATCAGGGTAACACTGAAGCTTTCTTT. Its protein product is CASSYYQGNTEAFF.

This rearrangement joins TRBV7-9 to TRBJ1-2; D unresolved. The V gene lost 3 bases and the J gene lost 8 bases, with 10 bases spanning the gap. The CDR3 is 12 amino acids. Per germline, CDR1 SEHNR and CDR2 FQNEAQ (reference sequence). In DNA, the CDR3 is TGTGCCAGCAGCTTCGGTCCAGGCGGCTACACCTTC. Its protein is CASSFGPGGYTF.

The V call is TRBV5-1, the J call TRBJ2-1; possible D gene TRBD1, 5 bases. Germline CDR1 and CDR2: SGHRS and YFSETQ. The length of the CDR3 is 13 residues. Trimming took off 2 bases at V and 10 bases at J, with 13 bases between the two ends. The CDR3, as DNA: TGCGCCAGCAGCTTATTCACAGGTAACGAGCAGTTCTTC. It specifies CASSLFTGNEQFF.

This clone was counted between two and nine times. The V call is TRBV2, the J call TRBJ1-1; TRBD1 agrees at 8 bases. Germline V gene lookup returns CDR1 SNHLY and CDR2 FYNNEI. Trimming removed 7 bases from V and 1 base from J; junction bases left unmatched: 11. This CDR3 comprises 16 residues. CDR3 in DNA: TGTGCCAGCAAAGGACAGGGTGAGGCATGGAACACTGAAGCTTTCTTT. Translating gives CASKGQGEAWNTEAFF.

The rearrangement uses TRBV5-1 and TRBJ1-3; D perhaps matches TRBD1 (5 bases). The CDR3 length is 14 residues. Germline CDR1 and CDR2: SGHRS and YFSETQ. Trimming left V 4 bases short and J 2 bases short, with 10 bases between. As DNA, the CDR3 is TGCGCCAGCAGCCAGGGTCCGACTGGAAACACCATATATTTT. This encodes CASSQGPTGNTIYF.

The chain recombines TRBV5-8 with TRBJ1-2; 8 bases are a match to TRBD1. V was pared by 3 bases and J by 4 bases, with 8 bases of the junction left unmatched. In germline, CDR1 is SGHTS, CDR2 YDEGEE. This CDR3 has 15 residues. CDR3 in amino acids: CASSSGTGATYGYTF. The CDR3 DNA sequence: TGTGCCAGCAGCTCCGGGACAGGAGCTACCTATGGCTACACCTTC. Full variable domain (remainder filled in from reference TRBV5-8 and TRBJ1-2): EAGVTQSPTHLIKTRGQQATLRCSPISGHTSVYWYQQALGLGLQFLLWYDEGEERNRGNFPPRFSGRQFPNYSSELNVNALELEDSALYLCASSSGTGATYGYTFGSGTRLTVV.

The CDR3 DNA follows: TGTGCCAGCAGTTTACGCAGAGCGGGAGGGTACGAGCAGTACTTC. Encoded protein: CASSLRRAGGYEQYF. The V and J genes are TRBV6-5 and TRBJ2-7, with 10 bases aligning to TRBD2. Trimming removed 4 bases from V and 4 bases from J; junction bases left unmatched: 7. The germline V gene encodes CDR1 MNHEY and CDR2 SVGAGI. The CDR3 sequence is 15 residues long.

The gene calls are TRBV7-3 and TRBJ1-3; 7 nucleotides align to TRBD1. CDR1 and CDR2 from the germline V gene are SGHTA and FQGTGA. V lost 5 bases, J lost 0 bases, and 10 bases stayed unmatched. The CDR3 is 17 amino acids. CDR3 DNA: TGTGCCAGCAGCCCATCGGGACAGTCCTACTCTGGAAACACCATATATTTT. It translates to CASSPSGQSYSGNTIYF.

The rearrangement joins TRBV6-6 to TRBJ2-7; 13 bases agree with TRBD2. The junction had 5 bases not matched to a gene; V was cut back by 6 bases and J by 3 bases. Germline V CDR1 and CDR2: MNHNY, SVGAGI (reference sequence). The CDR3 covers 15 residues. The CDR3 reads CASSRTSGSFYEQYF. The DNA for the CDR3 is TGTGCCAGCAGCCGGACTAGCGGGAGCTTCTACGAGCAGTACTTC.

This chain joins TRBV9 and TRBJ2-2; D is ambiguous. Deletions cut 3 bases from V and 4 bases from J, with 10 bases between. Per the germline V gene, CDR1 is SGDLS and CDR2 is YYNGEE. This CDR3 is 14 amino acids long. The DNA for the CDR3 is TGTGCCAGCAGCGCCTTATCCTTCACCGGGGAGCTGTTTTTT. Translating gives CASSALSFTGELFF.

Notes on this clone: This CDR3 is also generated by other DNA sequences in the sample. The J gene is TRBJ2-7, the V gene TRBV28; D unresolved. Germline V CDR1 and CDR2: MDHEN, SYDVKM. Trimming pared 3 bases from V and 2 bases from J, leaving 5 bases between. The CDR3 is made up of 12 amino acids. CDR3 coding DNA: TGTGCCAGCAGTTTGGTACCCTACGAGCAGTACTTC. It codes for CASSLVPYEQYF.

In its sample, this clone was seen many times. The chain employs TRBV30 and TRBJ2-7, with D perhaps matching TRBD2 (6 bases). This CDR3 has 12 residues. Trimming took off 5 bases at V and 2 bases at J, with 10 bases between the two ends. Germline lookup yields CDR1 GTSNPN and CDR2 SVGIG (reference sequence). The CDR3, as DNA: TGTGCCTGGTCGGACTACACCTACGAGCAGTACTTC. Protein: CAWSDYTYEQYF. Filled out from reference TRBV30 and TRBJ2-7, the complete variable domain reads SQTIHQWPATLVQPVGSPLSLECTVEGTSNPNLYWYRQAAGRGLQLLFYSVGIGQISSEVPQNLSASRPQDRQFILSSKKLLLSDSGFYLCAWSDYTYEQYFGPGTRLTVT.

On this clone: The sample carries other DNA sequences with the same CDR3. V and J are TRBV28 and TRBJ2-2; D call uncertain. The CDR3 extends over 12 amino acids. Per germline, CDR1 MDHEN and CDR2 SYDVKM. V was pared by 1 base and J by 7 bases, with 4 bases between. The DNA for the CDR3 is TGTGCCAGCAGTTTATCTAGCGGGGAGCTGTTTTTT. Protein: CASSLSSGELFF.